This T cell receptor beta chain emerged from a study of response to subunit inactivated influenza vaccine. Study conclusions and caveats: Only a handful of new T cells, the authors suggested, are recruited with each seasonal influenza vaccination.

The CDR3 spans 14 residues. Trimming took 7 bases from V and 4 from J; bases not matched to a gene: 9. Germline loops: CDR1 SEHNR, CDR2 FQNEAQ (reference sequence). As for this clonotype: Its cognate antigen is unknown.

TCRdb independently ran MiXCR on the RT-PCR reads; one entry per CDR3 protein. The table includes 700,000 to 800,000 distinct CDR3 sequences, around a sixth detected once. The chain uses TRBV7-9 and TRBJ2-7, with 8 bases identical to TRBD1. The source was PBMCs from blood, collected 4 to 6 days after vaccination. The TCR originated in a man in his forties or fifties who received an inactivated influenza vaccine. The CDR3 reads CASTRGDRNYEQYF. As DNA, the CDR3 is TGTGCCAGCACCCGTGGGGACAGGAATTACGAGCAGTACTTC.